These T cell receptor beta chains were read from a single sample in a study of cytomegalovirus exposure and HLA in healthy donors. Clones were read by immunoSEQ multiplex PCR, and TCRdb kept only the in-frame ones, dropping some. Of over 90,000 clones in the sample, roughly 80% were seen once. Material: PBMCs. These receptors all stem from a man between 50 and 59 years old in good health and CMV-seropositive. The CDR3 runs from the conserved cysteine through the conserved F or W. A D gene is named only where the DNA matches it firmly. Clone size is stated in some rows and not others, as once, few, many or a class when expanded.

clone size,D gene,V gene,J gene,CDR3 DNA,CDR3 protein
-,TRBD2,TRBV28,TRBJ2-5,TGTGCCAGCAATCGTCAGCGGGATCAAGAGACCCAGTACTTC,CASNRQRDQETQYF
-,-,TRBV14,TRBJ2-1,TGTGCCAGCAGCCATCCCCTGCCCTTCGCGGGCTCCTACAATGAGCAGTTCTTC,CASSHPLPFAGSYNEQFF
-,-,TRBV27,TRBJ2-3,TGTGCCAGCACCGCGACTGACACAGATACGCAGTATTTT,CASTATDTDTQYF
few,-,TRBV15,TRBJ2-3,TGTGCCACCAGCAGTCCTACTAGAGATACGCAGTATTTT,CATSSPTRDTQYF
-,-,TRBV30,TRBJ1-3,TGTGCCTCGTCCCAGGGCTCGGCTGGAAACACCATATATTTT,CASSQGSAGNTIYF
once,TRBD2,TRBV10-3,TRBJ2-1,TGTGCCATCAAACTAGCGGGAAATGAGCAGTTCTTC,CAIKLAGNEQFF
once,-,TRBV11-2,TRBJ2-5,TGTGCCAGCAGCTTAGGTGCAGTTCAAGAGACCCAGTACTTC,CASSLGAVQETQYF
-,TRBD1,TRBV6-1,TRBJ2-7,TGTGCCAGCAGTGAAGAGACAGGGTCTGGGAACGAGCAGTATTTC,CASSEETGSGNEQYF
once,TRBD1,TRBV6-1,TRBJ2-2,TGTGCCAGCAGTCCCCAGGGGGCCGGGGAGCTGTTTTTT,CASSPQGAGELFF
few,TRBD2,TRBV7-2,TRBJ2-1,TGTGCCAGCAGCTTCGGCGGGAGGGATTATGAGCAGTTCTTC,CASSFGGRDYEQFF
-,-,TRBV10-2,TRBJ2-4,TGCGCCAGCAGTGAACCAGGGGACAAAAACATTCAGTACTTC,CASSEPGDKNIQYF
few,TRBD2,TRBV27,TRBJ2-3,TGTGCCAGCAGTTTAGGCGGGAGGGATCCAGATACGCAGTATTTT,CASSLGGRDPDTQYF
-,-,TRBV18,TRBJ2-1,TGTGCCAGCTCACCACCAGCTACCTCCTACAATGAGCAGTTCTTC,CASSPPATSYNEQFF
-,-,TRBV10-3,TRBJ1-2,TGTGCCATCAGTGAGTCAAACAGGGCCTTCTATGGCTACACCTTC,CAISESNRAFYGYTF
-,-,TRBV11-2,TRBJ2-7,TGTGCCAGCAGCTTAGGGAGAATAAGCGAGCAGTACTTC,CASSLGRISEQYF
-,-,TRBV5-1,TRBJ2-2,TGCGCCAGCACCCCGGGACACCCGAACACCGGGGAGCTGTTTTTT,CASTPGHPNTGELFF
-,TRBD2,TRBV7-8,TRBJ2-1,TGTGCCAGCAGCGGGCGGACTAGCGGCCCGGGGAATGAGCAGTTCTTC,CASSGRTSGPGNEQFF
-,-,TRBV27,TRBJ1-1,TGTGCCAGCAGATCGGTCTGGAACACTGAAGCTTTCTTT,CASRSVWNTEAFF
few,TRBD1,TRBV11-2,TRBJ2-5,TGTGCCAGCAGCCGGGGGACAGGAGAGACCCAGTACTTC,CASSRGTGETQYF
-,-,TRBV6-5,TRBJ2-7,TGTGCCAGCAGTTACCGGCGGGCGGGATACGAGCAGTACTTC,CASSYRRAGYEQYF
-,TRBD1,TRBV6-5,TRBJ2-7,TGTGCCAGCACCTCCGGGACAGGGGTCTACGAGCAGTACTTC,CASTSGTGVYEQYF
-,TRBD2,TRBV5-6,TRBJ2-3,TGTGCCAGCAGCTTTGGGGGGGGACTAGCGTCAGATACGCAGTATTTT,CASSFGGGLASDTQYF
few,TRBD1,TRBV18,TRBJ1-5,TGTGCCAGCTCACAACGGACAGGGGTTCAGCCCCAGCATTTT,CASSQRTGVQPQHF
-,TRBD2,TRBV5-1,TRBJ2-5,TGCGCCAGCAGCCTCATTAGCGGGAAAGAGACCCAGTACTTC,CASSLISGKETQYF
-,-,TRBV9,TRBJ2-1,TGTGCCAGCAGCGATGACGTAGCCACAGCAGGGTACAATGAGCAGTTCTTC,CASSDDVATAGYNEQFF
-,TRBD2,TRBV9,TRBJ2-7,TGTGCCAGCAGCGTAGGCGGGAGCTTTGGGGAGCAGTACTTC,CASSVGGSFGEQYF
-,-,TRBV19,TRBJ2-1,TGTGCCAGTAGTATGAACGGTGGAGGATACAATGAGCAGTTCTTC,CASSMNGGGYNEQFF
-,-,TRBV6-1,TRBJ1-5,TGTGCCAGCAGTGAAGAGTGGGAGGTCAATCAGCCCCAGCATTTT,CASSEEWEVNQPQHF
-,-,TRBV7-9,TRBJ1-5,TGTTCCAGCAGCTACGGGAATCAGCCCCAGCATTTT,CSSSYGNQPQHF
once,-,TRBV14,TRBJ2-3,TGTGCCAGCAGCCGGGAGCATACAGATACGCAGTATTTT,CASSREHTDTQYF
-,TRBD2,TRBV5-1,TRBJ2-7,TGCGCCAGCAGCTCGAGCTTGTGGGGAGCGGGAGGGCCAGTCTACGAGCAGTACTTC,CASSSSLWGAGGPVYEQYF
few,TRBD2,TRBV19,TRBJ2-7,TGTGCCAGTAGTATCCCCGGGACTAAGACCTTTGAGCAGTACTTC,CASSIPGTKTFEQYF
-,-,TRBV6-5,TRBJ2-5,TGTGCCAGCAGAGCTACAGAGACCCAGTACTTC,CASRATETQYF
-,-,TRBV27,TRBJ2-7,TGTGCCAGCAGACTAGACATCGGGACCTACGAGCAGTACTTC,CASRLDIGTYEQYF
-,TRBD2,TRBV5-6,TRBJ2-3,TGTGCCAGCAGCTCCGGACTAGCCGCCCCAACAGATACGCAGTATTTT,CASSSGLAAPTDTQYF
once,-,TRBV28,TRBJ2-5,TGTGCCAGCAGCCGCGGAGGGGAGACCCAGTACTTC,CASSRGGETQYF
-,TRBD2,TRBV4-2,TRBJ2-1,TGTGCCAGCAGCCAAGACGCTAGCGGGAGTCCTTCCAATGAGCAGTTCTTC,CASSQDASGSPSNEQFF
-,TRBD1,TRBV5-1,TRBJ2-2,TGCGCCAGCAGCTTGGTTGGGACAGGGAACACCGGGGAGCTGTTTTTT,CASSLVGTGNTGELFF
-,-,TRBV18,TRBJ2-3,TGTGCCAGCTCACCGTTTCGCGGACAGAGCAAACAGGGAGATACGCAGTATTTT,CASSPFRGQSKQGDTQYF
-,TRBD1,TRBV5-1,TRBJ2-4,TGCGCCAGCAGCCTGACAGGGTCCGCGGACATTCAGTACTTC,CASSLTGSADIQYF
-,-,TRBV6-1,TRBJ1-2,TGTGCCAGCAGTGAATCGACGGCCAGGTATGAAGGCTACACCTTC,CASSESTARYEGYTF
-,TRBD1,TRBV28,TRBJ1-6,TGTGCCAGCAGTTTATGGCTGGACAGGGGGCCAGATAATTCACCCCTCCACTTT,CASSLWLDRGPDNSPLHF
-,TRBD1,TRBV6-6,TRBJ2-2,TGTGCCAGCAGCCGGGACAGGGCGATCACCGGGGAGCTGTTTTTT,CASSRDRAITGELFF
few,TRBD1,TRBV27,TRBJ2-7,TGTGCCAGCAGCGCCGGGACAGAGTTTTACGAGCAGTACTTC,CASSAGTEFYEQYF
-,TRBD2,TRBV19,TRBJ2-7,TGTGCCAGTAGTATAGCTGGGACTAGCGAATACGAGCAGTACTTC,CASSIAGTSEYEQYF
-,TRBD2,TRBV6-5,TRBJ2-3,TGTGCCAGCAGTTGGGCGCAGGGAGGGCCAGATACGCAGTATTTT,CASSWAQGGPDTQYF
once,TRBD1,TRBV6-6,TRBJ2-3,TGTGCCACCCAAGGACAGGCTGATACGCAGTATTTT,CATQGQADTQYF
-,-,TRBV18,TRBJ2-5,TGTGCCAGCTCACCGTCAGCGGCAGGACAAGAGACCCAGTACTTC,CASSPSAAGQETQYF
-,-,TRBV14,TRBJ2-5,TGTGCCAGCAGCCACCCCCTGGCAGGGTTCCGGGAGACCCAGTACTTC,CASSHPLAGFRETQYF
few,TRBD1,TRBV15,TRBJ1-1,TGTGCCACCAGCAGGGGACAGGGTTTGAACACTGAAGCTTTCTTT,CATSRGQGLNTEAFF
-,TRBD1,TRBV5-5,TRBJ1-1,TGTGCCAGCAGCTTGCAGGTGACAGGGGTCACTGAAGCTTTCTTT,CASSLQVTGVTEAFF
once,TRBD2,TRBV29-1,TRBJ2-1,TGCAGCGTTGCAGGCGGGAGGGGCGGGGATATTGGGCAGTTCTTC,CSVAGGRGGDIGQFF
once,TRBD2,TRBV2,TRBJ2-3,TGTGCCAGCTCCGGGACTAGCGGTAGCACAGATACGCAGTATTTT,CASSGTSGSTDTQYF